This T cell receptor (beta chain) emerged from a study of neurological immune-mediated disorders. Study-level points and caveats: None of the CDR3 amino acid sequences found in expanded clones was shared across subjects. This suggests that the TCR-beta repertoires were private in all groups.

TCRdb passed the 5' RACE reads through MiXCR, listing each CDR3 protein once. The data contain about 59,000 distinct CDR3 sequences, about 4% of them singletons. This clonotype was counted a few times. Antigen specificity is unknown. Looked up from germline, CDR1 is SGHAT and CDR2 is FQNNGV. The CDR3 is 17 amino acids. J lost 7 bases, V lost 1 base, and 9 bases had no gene match. The material sequenced was PBMCs. This TCR was recovered from a woman between 50 and 59 years old with multiple sclerosis. J is TRBJ2-1 and V is TRBV11-2; TRBD2 agrees at 11 bases. CDR3: CASSLGTSGGSWNEQFF. For the CDR3, the DNA is TGTGCCAGCAGCTTAGGCACTAGCGGGGGTTCTTGGAATGAGCAGTTCTTC. The entire variable domain, with the rest obtained from reference TRBV11-2 and TRBJ2-1, is as follows: EAGVAQSPRYKIIEKRQSVAFWCNPISGHATLYWYQQILGQGPKLLIQFQNNGVVDDSQLPKDRFSAERLKGVDSTLKIQPAKLEDSAVYLCASSLGTSGGSWNEQFFGPGTRLTVL.